One T cell receptor beta chain is described in this entry. Its target is not known. The data were obtained in a study of T cells in Graves' hyperthyroidism and ophthalmopathy. Regarding the study as a whole: Ophthalmopathy was model-predicted a median about six months pre-onset. Most thyroid clonotypes expanded above 0.001 were also detected in blood.

RNA transcripts were the template for amplifying TCR beta CDR3 regions. A set of HTBI primers served as the primers for a first-round RT-PCR of the TCR CDR3. TCRdb recomputed calls from the multiplex PCR reads with MiXCR, one row per CDR3 protein. This sample yields 300,000 to 450,000 distinct CDR3 sequences, of which around 14% are seen a single time; 25% to 30% belongs to the top ten. The patients, who ranged from 18 to 65 in age, presented with newly diagnosed hyperthyroidism lasting under 2 months. Exclusion criteria comprised uncontrolled infection, other autoimmune disease, pregnancy or lactation. The sequence was collected from a woman aged 18-30 years with Graves' hyperthyroidism that later progressed to Graves' ophthalmopathy. Sequenced: blood.

Written as DNA, the CDR3 is TGTGCCAGCATTAACGGGGACCCCGCGAACACCGGGGAGCTGTTTTTT. It yields the protein CASINGDPANTGELFF. The gene calls are TRBV2 and TRBJ2-2; D is perhaps TRBD1 or TRBD2 (5 bases each). Germline V lookup: CDR1 SNHLY, CDR2 FYNNEI. The CDR3 loop spans 16 amino acids. Between the trimmed V and J ends, which lost 7 bases and 0 bases, there was a span of 15 bases.